This T cell receptor beta chain was obtained from a study of neoadjuvant anti-PD-1 for oral cavity cancer. As for the study in general: Nivolumab at 3 mg/kg was mostly given biweekly, three to four doses, pre-surgery. Patients without progression received a fourth nivolumab dose around day 43, then surgical resection on days 50-56.

This clone is labeled as medium-sized. Repertoires were generated with immunoSEQ multiplex PCR, while TCRdb's copy carries only in-frame clones and drops some. The data hold tens of thousands of clones, with over 20% observed a single time. V dropped 0 bases and J dropped 6 bases, with 13 bases sitting between them. The CDR3 sequence is 15 residues long. The germline V gene encodes CDR1 SGDLS and CDR2 YYNGEE. The time point denotes: after neoadjuvant nivolumab, at surgical resection. The patients had HPV-negative, locally advanced oral cavity squamous cell carcinoma. The specimen comprised tumor tissue, sampled after nivolumab (anti-PD-1) treatment. The clonotype was recovered from a person between 40 and 80 years old with oral cavity squamous cell carcinoma. The J gene is TRBJ2-1, the V gene TRBV9; perhaps TRBD2 as D (6 bases). CDR3 coding DNA: TGTGCCAGCAGCGTAGGCGGGACCAGCCCCAATGAGCAGTTCTTC. Translated, it gives CASSVGGTSPNEQFF.